This T cell receptor beta chain is from a study of identical twins. Findings and limits, study-wide: Cord blood's abundant beta clonotypes had fewer insertions, unlike memory repertoires. Within monozygotic twins, out-of-frame TCR alpha sharing was underestimated by the models. Among beta out-of-frame sequences, excess sharing between twins appeared weaker.

Comment on this clonotype: Its antigen is unidentified.

The cDNA had a unique molecular identifier and a template-switch universal primer site. TCRdb reprocessed the 5' RACE reads via MiXCR and lists one record per CDR3 protein. The sample lists just under 550,000 distinct CDR3 sequences, roughly 15% occurring once. Germline assignment: CDR1 SGHRS and CDR2 YFSETQ. The CDR3 totals 16 residues. Trimming cost V 4 bases and J 5 bases; bases outside gene matches: 10. A further study also used this sample, focusing on yellow fever vaccine responses in identical twins.

The specimen sequenced was CD4+ T cells sorted from blood. This TCR was sampled from a young woman in good health. V gene TRBV5-1 combines with J gene TRBJ2-1, with 9 bases lining up with TRBD2. The CDR3 loop reads CASSQSPGLAHNEQFF. CDR3 nucleotide sequence: TGCGCCAGCAGCCAATCCCCGGGACTAGCCCACAATGAGCAGTTCTTC.